The 14 T cell receptor beta chains presented below share a single source sample, sequenced in a study of T cell repertoires in cytomegalovirus infection. One entry per CDR3 protein results from TCRdb running MiXCR on the reads. The sample records about 740,000 distinct CDR3 sequences, 35% to 40% being singletons. Material for sequencing was PBMCs. All receptors derive from a human donor in good health (CMV status not recorded). Some clones in this sample may be carry-over from other donors' samples.

Only a few counts were recorded for this clonotype. In DNA form, the CDR3 reads TGTGCCAGCAGCCCAAGAGAGGGACAGGGCTTTGGTGAGCAGTTCTTC. Protein sequence: CASSPREGQGFGEQFF. The chain is built from TRBV7-6 and TRBJ2-1, with TRBD1 matching 9 bases. Germline V gene sequence: CDR1 SGHVS, CDR2 FNYEAQ. V shed 5 bases, J shed 9 bases, and the junction held 14 bases outside the gene matches. This CDR3 spans 16 amino acids.

This clonotype occurred a few times. The rearrangement joins TRBV18 to TRBJ2-5; TRBD2 agrees at 11 bases. V lost 6 bases to trimming and J lost 5 bases; unmatched junction nucleotides: 8. The CDR3 totals 15 residues. The germline V gene has CDR1 KGHSH and CDR2 LQKENI. This CDR3 is CASSILAGVRETQYF. The CDR3 nucleotides read TGTGCCAGCTCGATACTAGCGGGAGTTCGGGAGACCCAGTACTTC. Filled out from reference TRBV18 and TRBJ2-5, the complete variable domain reads NAGVMQNPRHLVRRRGQEARLRCSPMKGHSHVYWYRQLPEEGLKFMVYLQKENIIDESGMPKERFSAEFPKEGPSILRIQQVVRGDSAAYFCASSILAGVRETQYFGPGTRLLVL.

This clonotype has a count of ten or more. J is TRBJ2-3 and V is TRBV7-9; the D is unclear. V was trimmed by 7 bases and J by 0 bases, leaving 2 bases between them. CDR1 and CDR2 (germline): SEHNR, FQNEAQ (reference sequence). The CDR3 covers 11 residues. The CDR3 nucleotides read TGTGCCAGCATTAGCACAGATACGCAGTATTTT. Protein sequence: CASISTDTQYF.

The V gene is TRBV5-1, the J gene TRBJ1-1; D call uncertain. Germline V CDR1 and CDR2: SGHRS, YFSETQ. Trimming pared 4 bases from V and 4 bases from J, leaving 14 bases between. CDR3 length: 14 residues. The CDR3 nucleotides are TGCGCCAGCAGCCAAGTAGGCCGCGGCACTGAAGCTTTCTTT. Its protein product is CASSQVGRGTEAFF. The full variable domain, completed using reference TRBV5-1 and TRBJ1-1, is KAGVTQTPRYLIKTRGQQVTLSCSPISGHRSVSWYQQTPGQGLQFLFEYFSETQRNKGNFPGRFSGRQFSNSRSEMNVSTLELGDSALYLCASSQVGRGTEAFFGQGTRLTVV.

This clonotype occurred many times. The chain links TRBV7-6 to TRBJ2-7; TRBD1 matches 8 bases. The CDR3 length is 16 residues. V shed 2 bases and J 6 bases; nucleotides not matched to a gene: 12. Germline V CDR1 and CDR2: SGHVS, FNYEAQ. The CDR3 coding sequence is TGTGCCAGCAGCTTACTTCCAGGGGGCCAGGCAGGCGAGCAGTACTTC. Protein: CASSLLPGGQAGEQYF.

The chain is built from TRBV7-9 and TRBJ2-1; 10 bases fit TRBD2. V was clipped by 8 bases and J by 1 base; unmatched bases: 20. Per the germline V gene, CDR1 is SEHNR and CDR2 is FQNEAQ (reference sequence). The CDR3 totals 20 residues. The CDR3 protein is CASSAGPGLARKGSYNEQFF. CDR3 bases: TGTGCCAGCTCCGCCGGGCCGGGACTAGCGAGAAAGGGTTCCTACAATGAGCAGTTCTTC. The whole variable domain, remainder taken from reference TRBV7-9 and TRBJ2-1, is DTGVSQNPRHKITKRGQNVTFRCDPISEHNRLYWYRQTLGQGPEFLTYFQNEAQLEKSRLLSDRFSAERPKGSFSTLEIQRTEQGDSAMYLCASSAGPGLARKGSYNEQFFGPGTRLTVL.

This clonotype was seen only a few times. This sequence joins TRBV19 and TRBJ2-3, with unresolved D. V lost 1 base and J lost 6, with 5 bases in between. The CDR3 consists of 12 residues. Germline V lookup: CDR1 LNHDA, CDR2 SQIVND (reference sequence). The CDR3 DNA is TGTGCCAGTAGTATAGTAGGGGATACGCAGTATTTT. Its translation is CASSIVGDTQYF.

The J gene is TRBJ2-7, the V gene TRBV6-8, with D unclear. The CDR3 has 13 amino acids. The V gene's germline CDR1 is MNHGY and CDR2 SAAAGT. V lost 2 bases and J 2 bases, leaving 7 bases between the germline ends. CDR3 nucleotides: TGTGCCAGCAGTTACGGGCTAACCTACGAGCAGTACTTC. Translated: CASSYGLTYEQYF.

This chain joins TRBV7-3 and TRBJ2-1; 8 nucleotides agree with TRBD2. The CDR3 is 16 amino acids. Germline V gene data show CDR1 as SGHTA and CDR2 as FQGTGA. V lost 6 bases and J lost 0; bases outside the gene matches: 7. The CDR3 nucleotides are TGTGCCAGCAGTCTCCCAACTAGCGGCTCCTACAATGAGCAGTTCTTC. It translates to CASSLPTSGSYNEQFF.

This rearrangement joins TRBV6-5 to TRBJ2-7; D unresolved. Trimming left V 0 bases short and J 3 bases short, with 15 bases between. CDR3 length: 16 residues. Per the germline V gene, CDR1 is MNHEY and CDR2 is SVGAGI. CDR3 region: CASSYSEQLIGYEQYF. The CDR3 DNA sequence: TGTGCCAGCAGTTACTCTGAACAGTTAATAGGCTACGAGCAGTACTTC.

Notes on this clonotype: This is likely a read error, given that the CDR3 carries no conserved phenylalanine or tryptophan at its end. The DNA is omitted, as the CDR3 cannot be located on it reliably, and the CDR3 follows TCRdb's listing. This sequence joins TRBV27 and TRBJ1-2. Germline V gene sequence: CDR1 MNHEY, CDR2 SMNVEV (reference sequence). The CDR3 sequence runs 13 residues, both termini included. The CDR3 reads CAAGLGGDYGYTC.

This chain connects TRBV10-1 to TRBJ2-5; 8 bases map to TRBD1. J lost 3 bases, V lost 2 bases, and 11 bases had no gene match. This CDR3 region has 17 residues. Germline CDR1 and CDR2: WNHNN and SYGVQD (reference sequence). CDR3 DNA sequence: TGCGCCAGCAGTGAGGGACAGGGAACGTGGCAAGAAGAGACCCAGTACTTC. Protein: CASSEGQGTWQEETQYF.

This chain links TRBV5-1 with TRBJ2-3; D possibly uses TRBD1 or TRBD2 (5 bases each). The CDR3 is 16 amino acids. V lost 6 bases to trimming and J lost 0 bases, with 17 bases between them. In germline, CDR1 is SGHRS, CDR2 YFSETQ. DNA of the CDR3: TGCGCCAGCAACGTGGGGACGCCAACTAGCACAGATACGCAGTATTTT. It specifies CASNVGTPTSTDTQYF.

This clonotype has just a few counts. The CDR3 sequence: CASSLSQGVTMQYF. CDR3 coding DNA: TGTGCCAGCAGTTTGTCGCAGGGGGTTACGATGCAGTACTTC. The genes are TRBV12-3 or TRBV12-4 and TRBJ2-7, with TRBD1 identical over 7 bases. This CDR3 has 14 residues. J lost 9 bases, V lost 3 bases, and 11 bases had no gene match.